This record looks at one T cell receptor beta chain sequence and its context. V was trimmed by 5 bases and J by 0 bases, leaving 14 bases between them. Germline CDR1 and CDR2: SGHAT and FQDESV (reference sequence). CDR3 length: 16 residues. This sample was included in a study of blood T cell repertoires in COVID-19. Under the authors' procedure: Amplification from reference gene primers served as the basis for estimated nucleated cell counts. Sequencing was performed with immunoSEQ multiplex PCR; in TCRdb, only in-frame clones are kept and a portion is missing. The D gene and trimming were derived from the DNA, and the V and J assignments and clone size from that table. The data show some 250,000 clones, around four fifths seen once.

Sequenced material: peripheral blood. The clonotype was recovered from a man aged 35 to 55 with active or convalescent COVID-19. The chain recombines TRBV11-1 with TRBJ1-3; D perhaps matches TRBD1 (5 bases). The CDR3 spells CASSLTGGTSGNTIYF. The CDR3 DNA reads TGTGCCAGCAGCCTTACCGGCGGGACCTCTGGAAACACCATATATTTT.